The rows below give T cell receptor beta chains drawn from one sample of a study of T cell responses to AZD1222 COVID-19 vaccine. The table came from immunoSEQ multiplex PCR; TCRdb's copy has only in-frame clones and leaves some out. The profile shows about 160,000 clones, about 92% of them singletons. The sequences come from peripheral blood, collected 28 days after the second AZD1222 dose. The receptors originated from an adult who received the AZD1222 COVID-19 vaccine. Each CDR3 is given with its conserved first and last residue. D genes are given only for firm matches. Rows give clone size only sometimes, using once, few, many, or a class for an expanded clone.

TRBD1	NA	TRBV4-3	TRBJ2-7	CASSQDIRGNSYEQYF	TGCGCCAGCAGCCAAGACATCAGGGGGAATTCCTACGAGCAGTACTTC
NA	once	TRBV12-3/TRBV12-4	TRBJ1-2	CASSLNRAGYTF	TGTGCCAGCAGCTTAAACAGGGCTGGCTACACCTTC
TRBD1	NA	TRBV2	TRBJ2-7	CASSFRDRVHEQYF	TGTGCCAGCAGTTTCCGGGACAGGGTCCACGAGCAGTACTTC
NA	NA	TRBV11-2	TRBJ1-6	CASSLAVSLLIEPLHF	TGTGCCAGCAGCTTAGCTGTCAGCCTCTTAATTGAACCCCTCCACTTT
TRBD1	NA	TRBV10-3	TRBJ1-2	CAISESDQGAGGGYTF	TGTGCCATCAGTGAGTCGGACCAGGGGGCAGGGGGAGGCTACACCTTC
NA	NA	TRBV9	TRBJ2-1	CASSVVPGSYNEQFF	TGTGCCAGCAGCGTAGTGCCAGGCTCCTACAATGAGCAGTTCTTC
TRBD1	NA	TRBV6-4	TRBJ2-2	CASSGTGTGIGELFF	TGTGCCAGCAGTGGTACCGGGACAGGGATTGGGGAGCTGTTTTTT
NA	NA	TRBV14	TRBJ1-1	CASSHRVPTATEAFF	TGTGCCAGCAGCCACAGGGTACCGACGGCCACTGAAGCTTTCTTT
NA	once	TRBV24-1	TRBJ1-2	CATSDPGSREDGYTF	TGTGCCACCAGTGATCCCGGGAGCCGGGAGGATGGCTACACCTTC
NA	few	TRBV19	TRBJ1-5	CASKGEGGRGRDQPQHF	TGTGCCAGTAAAGGCGAAGGCGGCAGGGGAAGGGATCAGCCCCAGCATTTT
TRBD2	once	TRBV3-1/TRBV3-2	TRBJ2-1	CASSPKILTSGVSYNEQFF	TGTGCCAGCAGCCCGAAAATCCTAACTAGCGGAGTATCCTACAATGAGCAGTTCTTC
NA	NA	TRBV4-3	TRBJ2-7	CASSQDRADAYEQYF	TGCGCCAGCAGCCAAGATAGGGCAGATGCCTACGAGCAGTACTTC
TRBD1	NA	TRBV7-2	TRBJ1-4	CASSPGQANEKLFF	TGTGCCAGCAGCCCGGGACAGGCGAATGAAAAACTGTTTTTT
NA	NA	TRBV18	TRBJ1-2	CASSLDGTSYGYTF	TGTGCCAGCTCCCTAGACGGAACCTCCTATGGCTACACCTTC
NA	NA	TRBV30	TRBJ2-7	CAWRSVADNYEQYF	TGTGCCTGGAGGTCGGTAGCGGACAACTACGAGCAGTACTTC
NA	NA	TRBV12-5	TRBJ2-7	CASGYRDLMTMEQYF	TGTGCTAGTGGATACCGGGACCTCATGACGATGGAGCAGTACTTC
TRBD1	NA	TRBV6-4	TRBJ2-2	CASSTGTGSRGAGELFF	TGTGCCAGCAGTACCGGGACAGGGAGTCGTGGGGCCGGGGAGCTGTTTTTT
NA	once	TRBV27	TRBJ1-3	CASSSFQGLGNTIYF	TGTGCCAGCAGTTCCTTCCAGGGGCTGGGAAACACCATATATTTT
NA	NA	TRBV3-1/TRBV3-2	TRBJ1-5	CASSQDASGRAPAQHF	TGTGCCAGCAGCCAAGATGCATCGGGCAGGGCACCCGCCCAGCATTTT
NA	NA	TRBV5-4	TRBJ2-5	CASSLAGAETQYF	TGTGCCAGCAGCTTGGCAGGGGCCGAGACCCAGTACTTC
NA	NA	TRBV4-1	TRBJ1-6	CASSQPWTDNNSPLHF	TGCGCCAGCAGCCAACCTTGGACAGACAATAATTCACCCCTCCACTTT
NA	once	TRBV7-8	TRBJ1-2	CASSPRTEHGYTF	TGTGCCAGCAGCCCACGGACTGAGCATGGCTACACCTTC
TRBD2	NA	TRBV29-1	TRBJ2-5	CSIGGETQYF	TGCAGCATCGGGGGGGAGACCCAGTACTTC
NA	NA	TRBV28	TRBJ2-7	CASSFGTRYEQYF	TGTGCCAGCAGTTTCGGGACACGATACGAGCAGTACTTC
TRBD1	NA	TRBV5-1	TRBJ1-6	CASSLAVMGQGNSPLHF	TGCGCCAGCAGCTTGGCTGTGATGGGACAGGGAAATTCACCCCTCCACTTT
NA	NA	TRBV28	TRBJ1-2	CASSLPGVDYGYTF	TGTGCCAGCAGTTTACCAGGAGTTGACTATGGCTACACCTTC
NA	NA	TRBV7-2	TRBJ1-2	CASNSNQGFRGYTF	TGTGCCAGCAACTCAAACCAGGGATTTCGAGGCTACACCTTC
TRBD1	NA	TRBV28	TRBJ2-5	CASSQQQGGQETQYF	TGTGCCAGCAGCCAACAACAGGGGGGCCAAGAGACCCAGTACTTC
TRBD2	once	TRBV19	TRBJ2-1	CASRRVAGYNEQFF	TGTGCCAGTAGACGGGTAGCGGGGTACAATGAGCAGTTCTTC
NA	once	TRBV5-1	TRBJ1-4	CASSLDGTGEKLFF	TGCGCCAGCAGCTTGGATGGGACGGGGGAAAAACTGTTTTTT
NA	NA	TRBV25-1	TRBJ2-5	CASSESDTLETQYF	TGTGCCAGCAGTGAATCGGACACTTTAGAGACCCAGTACTTC
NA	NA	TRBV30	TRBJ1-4	CAWSEQINEKLFF	TGTGCCTGGAGCGAACAGATTAATGAAAAACTGTTTTTT
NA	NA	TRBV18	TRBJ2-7	CASSPFGGRTNPQHEQYF	TGTGCCAGCTCACCGTTCGGGGGACGGACGAATCCCCAACACGAGCAGTACTTC
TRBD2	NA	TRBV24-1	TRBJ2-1	CATGGESSYNEQFF	TGTGCCACCGGGGGGGAGAGCTCCTACAATGAGCAGTTCTTC
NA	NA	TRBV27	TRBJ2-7	CASRQGGYEQYF	TGTGCCAGCAGACAGGGCGGTTACGAGCAGTACTTC